These T cell receptor beta chains were read from a single sample in a study of T cell responses to AZD1222 COVID-19 vaccine. Repertoires were generated with immunoSEQ multiplex PCR, while TCRdb's copy carries only in-frame clones and drops some. The sample records 150,000 to 200,000 clones, approximately 90% being singletons. The material was peripheral blood, obtained 28 days after the second dose of the MenACWY control vaccine. Source of these receptors: an adult who received the MenACWY meningococcal vaccine as a control. Each CDR3 is given with its conserved first and last residue. D genes are given only for firm matches. Clone sizes are given selectively: once, few, many, or a class where the clone is expanded.

D gene,V gene,J gene,clone size,CDR3 protein,CDR3 DNA
.,TRBV12-3/TRBV12-4,TRBJ1-2,.,CASSLGQNYGYTF,TGTGCCAGCAGCCTGGGACAAAACTATGGCTACACCTTC
TRBD2,TRBV2,TRBJ2-1,.,CASRRTSASYNEQFF,TGTGCCAGCAGAAGGACTAGCGCCTCCTACAATGAGCAGTTCTTC
TRBD2,TRBV6-2/TRBV6-3,TRBJ2-1,.,CASRYHLGGSGQEQFF,TGTGCCAGCAGATACCACCTCGGCGGGAGCGGTCAAGAGCAGTTCTTC
TRBD1,TRBV3-1/TRBV3-2,TRBJ2-1,.,CASSQLDREQFF,TGTGCCAGCAGCCAGCTGGACAGGGAGCAGTTCTTC
.,TRBV24-1,TRBJ2-4,once,CATSDPGGAQGDIQYF,TGTGCCACCAGTGACCCAGGGGGGGCCCAGGGGGACATTCAGTACTTC
.,TRBV3-1/TRBV3-2,TRBJ1-1,.,CASSQGLSTEAFF,TGTGCCAGCAGCCAAGGGCTGAGCACTGAAGCTTTCTTT
.,TRBV10-3,TRBJ2-7,once,CAISESGRGSHEQYF,TGTGCCATCAGTGAGTCCGGCAGGGGTAGCCACGAGCAGTACTTC
.,TRBV4-1,TRBJ1-1,.,CASTTTAEGYTEAFF,TGCGCCAGCACCACAACGGCTGAGGGGTACACTGAAGCTTTCTTT
.,TRBV4-1,TRBJ2-7,.,CASSQESYGVYEQYF,TGCGCCAGCAGCCAAGAAAGTTATGGGGTCTACGAGCAGTACTTC
.,TRBV7-2,TRBJ1-2,.,CASNPGQPYGYTF,TGTGCCAGCAACCCTGGACAGCCTTATGGCTACACCTTC
.,TRBV7-7,TRBJ2-7,.,CASSLDEGGEQYF,TGTGCTAGCAGCTTAGACGAGGGGGGCGAGCAGTACTTC
TRBD1,TRBV6-2/TRBV6-3,TRBJ2-7,.,CASSYGQGSSYEQYF,TGTGCCAGCAGTTACGGACAGGGTAGCAGCTACGAGCAGTACTTC
.,TRBV11-3,TRBJ1-1,.,CASSLQGNTEAFF,TGTGCCAGCAGCCTACAGGGGAACACTGAAGCTTTCTTT
.,TRBV5-8,TRBJ1-2,.,CASSLGSGAAYGYTF,TGTGCCAGCAGCTTGGGGTCAGGGGCGGCCTATGGCTACACCTTC
.,TRBV4-2,TRBJ1-1,.,CASSPPFGLVGEAFF,TGTGCCAGCAGCCCACCCTTCGGGTTGGTCGGTGAAGCTTTCTTT
.,TRBV6-5,TRBJ2-7,.,CASTIQAEGSYEQYF,TGTGCCAGCACCATACAGGCCGAGGGCTCCTACGAGCAGTACTTC
.,TRBV18,TRBJ2-5,.,CASYRGNQETQYF,TGTGCCAGCTATCGGGGTAACCAAGAGACCCAGTACTTC
TRBD1,TRBV30,TRBJ1-1,few,CAWNRDRGLTEAFF,TGTGCCTGGAACCGCGACAGGGGGCTTACTGAAGCTTTCTTT
.,TRBV6-4,TRBJ2-1,once,CASSVIQGGEQFF,TGTGCCAGCAGTGTAATACAGGGCGGTGAGCAGTTCTTC
TRBD2,TRBV5-1,TRBJ2-1,.,CASSQTSGTNNEQFF,TGCGCCAGCAGCCAGACTAGCGGGACCAACAATGAGCAGTTCTTC
TRBD1,TRBV24-1,TRBJ2-3,.,CATSDFGTGGDTQYF,TGTGCCACCAGTGATTTTGGGACAGGAGGAGATACGCAGTATTTT
.,TRBV25-1,TRBJ2-5,.,CASSAFRGQETQYF,TGTGCCAGCAGTGCCTTTAGGGGCCAGGAGACCCAGTACTTC
.,TRBV19,TRBJ1-1,.,CASSIPRQGRMNTEAFF,TGTGCCAGTAGTATACCCCGGCAGGGTCGCATGAACACTGAAGCTTTCTTT
.,TRBV11-2,TRBJ2-6,once,CASSFERSGANVLTF,TGTGCCAGCAGCTTCGAGAGATCTGGGGCCAACGTCCTGACTTTC
.,TRBV11-2,TRBJ1-1,.,CASSPNLFEAFF,TGTGCCAGCAGCCCAAACTTGTTTGAAGCTTTCTTT
.,TRBV4-2,TRBJ2-2,.,CASSQEGRTSGELFF,TGTGCCAGCAGCCAAGAAGGGCGAACAAGCGGGGAGCTGTTTTTT
.,TRBV30,TRBJ1-2,.,CAWSVSRAGGYTF,TGTGCCTGGAGCGTCAGTAGGGCGGGCGGCTACACCTTC
.,TRBV6-6,TRBJ2-7,.,CASSYRRAQGYEQYF,TGTGCCAGCAGTTACCGTAGGGCCCAGGGGTACGAGCAGTACTTC
.,TRBV19,TRBJ1-1,.,CASSMGSRTEAFF,TGTGCCAGTAGTATGGGGTCCCGGACTGAAGCTTTCTTT
.,TRBV29-1,TRBJ1-1,.,CSAGGGRAEAFF,TGCAGCGCCGGAGGCGGGAGGGCTGAAGCTTTCTTT
.,TRBV6-5,TRBJ1-2,.,CAVRGDSNYGYTF,TGTGCCGTCCGGGGGGATTCTAACTATGGCTACACCTTC
TRBD1,TRBV19,TRBJ1-1,.,CASSNYRGGNTEAFF,TGTGCCAGTAGTAATTACAGGGGAGGGAACACTGAAGCTTTCTTT
.,TRBV19,TRBJ1-1,.,CASSHRARNTEAFF,TGTGCCAGTAGTCACAGGGCTCGAAACACTGAAGCTTTCTTT
.,TRBV2,TRBJ1-1,.,CASSVITGYNTEAFF,TGTGCCAGCAGCGTTATTACCGGGTACAACACTGAAGCTTTCTTT
.,TRBV11-2,TRBJ2-2,.,CASSLDPPGAANTGELFF,TGTGCCAGCAGCTTAGATCCTCCCGGCGCGGCGAACACCGGGGAGCTGTTTTTT
TRBD2,TRBV30,TRBJ2-7,.,CAWSSGTTPYEQYF,TGTGCCTGGAGTTCAGGGACTACCCCCTACGAGCAGTACTTC
.,TRBV29-1,TRBJ2-5,.,CSVEDRGSWGTQETQYF,TGCAGCGTTGAAGATCGAGGTTCTTGGGGTACCCAAGAGACCCAGTACTTC
.,TRBV11-3,TRBJ2-1,.,CASSLGGNLNEQFF,TGTGCCAGCAGCTTAGGCGGGAATTTGAATGAGCAGTTCTTC
.,TRBV27,TRBJ2-3,.,CASNHGGTDTQYF,TGTGCCAGCAACCACGGGGGCACAGATACGCAGTATTTT
TRBD2,TRBV9,TRBJ2-3,.,CASSVRAGADTQYF,TGTGCCAGCAGCGTACGAGCGGGAGCAGATACGCAGTATTTT
.,TRBV5-6,TRBJ1-2,.,CASSLEGSGLGYTF,TGTGCCAGCAGCTTGGAGGGATCGGGACTTGGCTACACCTTC
.,TRBV19,TRBJ1-1,.,CASSISGRAEAFF,TGTGCCAGTAGTATAAGTGGTAGGGCTGAAGCTTTCTTT
.,TRBV13,TRBJ1-2,once,CASSLFPNYGYTF,TGTGCCAGCAGCTTGTTCCCGAACTATGGCTACACCTTC
TRBD1,TRBV14,TRBJ1-2,.,CASSPFRDRALGNYTF,TGTGCCAGCAGCCCCTTTAGGGACAGGGCGTTGGGAAATTACACCTTC